By sample share, the clone carrying this T cell receptor beta chain is medium-sized. These data are taken from a study of breast tumors, draining lymph nodes, adjacent tissues. One entry per CDR3 protein, called by TCRdb with MiXCR from the multiplex PCR reads. Here the sample spans more than 15,000 distinct CDR3 sequences, about two thirds being singletons. The clonotype originates from a female donor with breast cancer. Some clones in this sample may be carry-over from other donors' samples. Sequencing was done on a sample of tumor-adjacent breast tissue.

In nucleotides, the CDR3 is TGTGCCAGCAGACCCGGTACGGCACAGGGTGGCTACACCTTC. Its translation is CASRPGTAQGGYTF. The chain is built from TRBV2 and TRBJ1-2; maybe TRBD1 (6 bases). This CDR3 is built from 14 residues. Germline values: CDR1 SNHLY, CDR2 FYNNEI. Trimming stripped 6 bases from V and 7 bases from J, with 18 bases between.